This passage covers 16 T cell receptor beta chains from one sample sequenced in a study of memory CD4+ T cells and cytomegalovirus serostatus. The sort gate was single viable CD3+CD4+CD8-CD45RO+ cells for memory CD4+ T cells. Measured with immunoSEQ multiplex PCR; TCRdb has only the in-frame clones, and not every one. The sample has around 76,000 clones; about 78% are singletons. Source material: memory CD4+ T cells from blood. The origin of the receptors is an adult in good health and CMV-seropositive.

This clone was seen a few times. This rearrangement joins TRBV10-1 to TRBJ1-2, with no clear D. Germline CDR1 is WNHNN and CDR2 is SYGVQD (reference sequence). V lost 2 bases and J 3 bases, leaving 7 bases between the germline ends. CDR3 size: 13 residues. CDR3 sequence (DNA): TGCGCCAGCAGTGAGGAGCCCGACTATGGCTACACCTTC. The encoded protein is CASSEEPDYGYTF.

The table lists this clone with a few counts. V and J are TRBV10-3 and TRBJ1-2; 9 positions match TRBD1. In germline, CDR1 is ENHRY, CDR2 SYGVKD. Trimming cost V 7 bases and J 1 base; bases outside gene matches: 4. The CDR3 spans 14 residues. CDR3 protein: CAIMRGQGNYGYTF. DNA of the CDR3: TGTGCCATCATGCGGGGACAGGGTAACTATGGCTACACCTTC.

The V call is TRBV10-3, the J call TRBJ1-2, with D perhaps TRBD1 (5 bases). The V end lost 2 bases, the J end lost 1 base, and 11 bases lay between the germline ends. The CDR3 runs 15 residues. CDR1 is ENHRY, CDR2 SYGVKD, per germline. The CDR3 DNA reads TGTGCCATCAGTGAGACCGGGGGGGTTAACTATGGCTACACCTTC. Encoded protein: CAISETGGVNYGYTF.

This chain connects TRBV30 to TRBJ1-5, with TRBD1 matching over 9 bases. Germline trimming cut 2 bases from V and 4 bases from J; bases unmatched to any gene: 12. There are 17 residues in the CDR3. CDR1 is GTSNPN, CDR2 SVGIG, per germline (reference sequence). CDR3 sequence reads: CAWSPPGTGIRNQPQHF. Written as DNA, the CDR3 is TGTGCCTGGAGTCCCCCGGGGACAGGGATCCGGAATCAGCCCCAGCATTTT. The whole variable domain, remainder taken from reference TRBV30 and TRBJ1-5, is SQTIHQWPATLVQPVGSPLSLECTVEGTSNPNLYWYRQAAGRGLQLLFYSVGIGQISSEVPQNLSASRPQDRQFILSSKKLLLSDSGFYLCAWSPPGTGIRNQPQHFGDGTRLSIL.

The chain combines TRBV28 with TRBJ1-1, with a possible D match to TRBD1 (5 bases). CDR1 is MDHEN and CDR2 is SYDVKM in the germline V gene. The CDR3 loop spans 13 amino acids. V dropped 6 bases and J dropped 7 bases, with 15 bases sitting between them. The CDR3 reads CASSLGGEGEAFF. The CDR3 DNA reads TGTGCCAGCAGCCTGGGAGGGGAGGGTGAAGCTTTCTTT.

The sample holds a few counts of this clone. This rearrangement joins TRBV10-1 to TRBJ1-1; D remains unclear. The CDR3 is made up of 13 amino acids. Trimming stripped 3 bases from V and 1 base from J, with 6 bases between. Germline CDR1 reads WNHNN; CDR2 reads SYGVQD (reference sequence). As DNA, the CDR3 is TGCGCCAGCAGTGAAATTGGGAACACTGAAGCTTTCTTT. Amino acids: CASSEIGNTEAFF.

The chain is built from TRBV2 and TRBJ2-3, with 13 bases identical to TRBD2. Unmatched junction bases numbered 12, after V lost 0 bases and J lost 0 bases. CDR3 length equals 21 residues. From germline, CDR1 is SNHLY and CDR2 FYNNEI. CDR3 amino acids: CASSEAGGGGLAGTSTDTQYF. The CDR3 DNA is TGTGCCAGCAGTGAAGCGGGGGGAGGGGGACTAGCGGGAACAAGCACAGATACGCAGTATTTT.

The rearrangement links TRBV11-1 to TRBJ1-3; D is uncertain. Deletions cut 0 bases from V and 2 bases from J, with 2 bases between. In germline, CDR1 is SGHAT, CDR2 FQDESV (reference sequence). The CDR3 has 13 amino acids. This chain's CDR3 is CASSLAPGNTIYF. CDR3 DNA sequence: TGTGCCAGCAGCTTAGCGCCTGGAAACACCATATATTTT. Filled out from reference TRBV11-1 and TRBJ1-3, the complete variable domain reads EAEVAQSPRYKITEKSQAVAFWCDPISGHATLYWYRQILGQGPELLVQFQDESVVDDSQLPKDRFSAERLKGVDSTLKIQPAELGDSAMYLCASSLAPGNTIYFGEGSWLTVV.

Here the CDR3 reads CASSLGTGSSYGYTF. CDR3 in DNA: TGCGCCAGCAGCTTAGGGACAGGTAGTTCCTATGGCTACACCTTC. V and J are TRBV5-1 and TRBJ1-2; 8 positions match TRBD1. Germline V lookup: CDR1 SGHRS, CDR2 YFSETQ. The V gene end was trimmed by 2 bases and the J gene end by 4 bases; junction bases not matched to a gene: 7. CDR3 length: 15 residues.

The chain is built from TRBV5-1 and TRBJ2-2, with a tentative D call TRBD2 (5 bases). Germline assignment: CDR1 SGHRS and CDR2 YFSETQ. The CDR3 is made up of 15 amino acids. V was pared by 0 bases and J by 4 bases, with 10 bases between. CDR3 in DNA: TGCGCCAGCAGCTTGGAAGTGGGAGCCACCGGGGAGCTGTTTTTT. Translated: CASSLEVGATGELFF.

The chain recombines TRBV28 with TRBJ2-5; D is uncertain. This CDR3 is 13 amino acids long. CDR1 is MDHEN and CDR2 is SYDVKM in the germline V gene. The germline V and J ends were trimmed by 4 bases and 7 bases, with 13 bases remaining between them. The CDR3 DNA reads TGTGCCAGCAGTTATAGTGGAAGTGCGACCCAGTACTTC. Its protein product is CASSYSGSATQYF.

This CDR3 reads CASSPPKGGNTEAFF. The CDR3 nucleotides are TGTGCCAGCTCACCACCAAAAGGAGGGAACACTGAAGCTTTCTTT. The V and J genes are TRBV18 and TRBJ1-1; D is unclear. Trimming took off 0 bases at V and 1 base at J, with 9 bases between the two ends. Germline CDR1 and CDR2: KGHSH and LQKENI. The CDR3 contains 15 residues.

The chain joins TRBV7-8 to TRBJ2-2; D possibly uses TRBD1 or TRBD2 (5 bases each). The CDR3 loop spans 15 amino acids. Germline CDR1 and CDR2: SGHVS and FQNEAQ. V shed 7 bases and J shed 6 bases, with 18 bases lying between them. CDR3 region: CASMLVGVYSGELFF. CDR3 nucleotides: TGTGCCAGCATGTTAGTGGGGGTTTACTCCGGGGAGCTGTTTTTT.

V usage is TRBV7-6 and J usage is TRBJ2-1; D possibly corresponds to TRBD2 (6 bases). The CDR3 is 14 residues long. CDR1 is SGHVS and CDR2 is FNYEAQ in the germline V gene. V shed 2 bases and J shed 9 bases, with 14 bases lying between them. The CDR3 spells CASSLSTVGGEQFF. In nucleotides, the CDR3 is TGTGCCAGCAGCTTATCGACAGTCGGGGGTGAGCAGTTCTTC.

The chain employs TRBV9 and TRBJ2-5, with 9 bases fitting TRBD2. This CDR3 has 15 residues. Germline values: CDR1 SGDLS, CDR2 YYNGEE. The ends lost 4 bases at V and 0 bases at J; junction bases unmatched: 4. CDR3 protein: CASSPSGAYQETQYF. The CDR3 DNA reads as TGTGCCAGCAGCCCTAGCGGGGCGTACCAAGAGACCCAGTACTTC.

The chain uses TRBV28 and TRBJ2-1; D unclear. V lost 4 bases and J lost 2, with 15 bases in between. The germline gives CDR1 MDHEN, CDR2 SYDVKM. The CDR3 length is 16 residues. The CDR3: CASSSLSILTYNEQFF. The CDR3 nucleotides are TGTGCCAGCAGTTCCTTAAGCATCTTGACCTACAATGAGCAGTTCTTC.